This T cell receptor (beta chain) emerged from a study of early T cells in non-severe SARS-CoV-2 infection (dated by TCRdb to about 2021). About the full investigation: TCR sequencing used bulk RNA from unsorted whole blood, so alpha and beta chains could not be paired.

Findings and caveats that apply to the study as a whole: VDJdb matching was skewed toward anti-spike CD8 responses and likely underestimated virus-specific expansions, missing private and CD4 specificities.

This clonotype occurred many times. Its cognate antigen has yet to be identified. No per-base quality is available; no much larger clone lies one base away. A case-control design nested within a healthcare worker cohort in London, UK, was used, with weekly nasopharyngeal swab PCR tests and blood sampling performed. Between 23 and 31 March 2020, the week of the UK lockdown, healthcare workers were enrolled and then followed up weekly for as long as 16 weeks. The CDR3 spans 12 residues, from the cysteine through the phenylalanine. CDR3 DNA only is kept here, 36 bases in frame from base 1. Relative to germline, V is 0 bases shorter and J is 4 bases shorter, with 3 bases between their ends. Libraries were prepared through 5' RACE. The sample was run on a NextSeq 500. In the TCR library protocol, unique molecular identifiers were attached to individual cDNA molecules to correct for PCR bias and sequencing error. Both TCR alpha and beta chains were sequenced, and tight co-correlation was observed between alpha and beta sequence abundances in each sample. As for how the authors treated the data: Decombinator V4 was used to annotate TCR sequences for V gene, J gene and CDR3. Expanded TCRs were defined as changing significantly between any two time points under a Poisson model with p below 0.0001. TCR abundances were normalised to the total number of TCRs sequenced per sample and were expressed as counts per million. TRAV1-2 paired with TRAJ12, TRAJ20 or TRAJ33 defined MAIT TCRs, while TRAV10 paired with TRAJ18 defined iNKT TCRs. A search of VDJdb, accessed on 1 November 2021, was run for TCRs annotated to CMV, EBV and SARS-CoV-2, with TCRs annotated for multiple antigens excluded. TCRdb reworked the public reads: Q25 trimming with fastp, MiXCR clone assembly, productive beta chains retained. Duplicate CDR3 protein sequences are folded into a single record with the most common DNA and genes. It is TCRdb's table, rather than the study itself, that gives the V and J calls and clone size. The sample includes almost 30,000 distinct CDR3 sequences, with more than 5% observed a single time. The top ten constitute 9.5% to 14% of the sample.

The sequenced material came from whole blood. The chain links TRBV12-3 or TRBV12-4 with TRBJ1-1; too little of a D gene remains to name it. This clonotype originated in an adult who was a healthcare worker with PCR-confirmed SARS-CoV-2 infection or an uninfected control (not recorded which). DNA sequence: TGTGCCAGCAGTTTAGCCAGCACTGAAGCTTTCTTT. Protein translation: CASSLASTEAFF.